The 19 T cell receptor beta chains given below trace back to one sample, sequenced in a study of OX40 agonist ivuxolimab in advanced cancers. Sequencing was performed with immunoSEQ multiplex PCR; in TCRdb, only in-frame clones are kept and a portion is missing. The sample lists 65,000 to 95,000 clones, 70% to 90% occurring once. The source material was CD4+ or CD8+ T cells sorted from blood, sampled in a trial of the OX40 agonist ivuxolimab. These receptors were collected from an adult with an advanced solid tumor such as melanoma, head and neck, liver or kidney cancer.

The CDR3, as DNA: TGTGCCAGCAGGGGACTGGAGGGGGTGCATGGCTACACCTTC. This gives the protein CASRGLEGVHGYTF. The chain joins TRBV2 to TRBJ1-2; D perhaps matches TRBD1 (6 bases). From germline, CDR1 is SNHLY and CDR2 FYNNEI. The V gene lost 6 bases and the J gene lost 6 bases, with 17 bases spanning the gap. The CDR3 loop spans 14 amino acids.

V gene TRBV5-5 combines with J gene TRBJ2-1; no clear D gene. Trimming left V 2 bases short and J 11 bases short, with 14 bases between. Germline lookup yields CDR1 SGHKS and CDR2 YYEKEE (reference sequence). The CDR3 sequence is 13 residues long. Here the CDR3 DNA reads TGTGCCAGCAGCTTCGGCCAAGCCGTACAGCAGTTCTTC. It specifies CASSFGQAVQQFF.

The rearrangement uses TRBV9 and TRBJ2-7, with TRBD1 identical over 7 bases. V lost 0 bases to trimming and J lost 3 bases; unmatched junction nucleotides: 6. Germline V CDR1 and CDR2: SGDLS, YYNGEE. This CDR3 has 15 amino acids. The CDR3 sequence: CASSVAAGGDYEQYF. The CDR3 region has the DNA TGTGCCAGCAGCGTAGCCGCAGGGGGAGACTACGAGCAGTACTTC.

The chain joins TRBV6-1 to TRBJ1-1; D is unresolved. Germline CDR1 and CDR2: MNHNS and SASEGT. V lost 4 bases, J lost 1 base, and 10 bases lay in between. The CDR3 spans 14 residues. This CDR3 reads CASSGPFRNTEAFF. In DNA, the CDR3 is TGTGCCAGCAGTGGCCCGTTTAGGAACACTGAAGCTTTCTTT.

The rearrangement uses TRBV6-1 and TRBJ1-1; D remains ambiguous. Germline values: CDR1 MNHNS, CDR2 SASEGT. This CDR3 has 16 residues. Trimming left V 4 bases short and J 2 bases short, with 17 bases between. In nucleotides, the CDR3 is TGTGCCAGCAGTGGCCTACGGACGACAAGTAACACTGAAGCTTTCTTT. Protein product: CASSGLRTTSNTEAFF.

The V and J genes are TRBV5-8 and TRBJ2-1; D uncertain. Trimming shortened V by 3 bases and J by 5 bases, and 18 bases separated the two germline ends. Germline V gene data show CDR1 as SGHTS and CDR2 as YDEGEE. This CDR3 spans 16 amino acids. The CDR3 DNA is TGTGCCAGCAGCTATCCGACGGCAAGGTGGGACAATGAGCAGTTCTTC. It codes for CASSYPTARWDNEQFF.

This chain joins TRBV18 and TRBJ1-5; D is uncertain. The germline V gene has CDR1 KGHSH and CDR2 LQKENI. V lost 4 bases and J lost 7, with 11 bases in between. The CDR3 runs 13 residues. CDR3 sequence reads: CASSLTPPQPQHF. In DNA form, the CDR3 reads TGTGCCAGCTCACTGACACCCCCGCAGCCCCAGCATTTT.

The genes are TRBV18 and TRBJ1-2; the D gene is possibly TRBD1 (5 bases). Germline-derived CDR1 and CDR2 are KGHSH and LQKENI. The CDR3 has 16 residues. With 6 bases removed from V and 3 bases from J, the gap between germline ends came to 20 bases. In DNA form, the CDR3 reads TGTGCCAGCTCTTCTACCTTGACGGGGACTGACTATGGCTACACCTTC. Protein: CASSSTLTGTDYGYTF.

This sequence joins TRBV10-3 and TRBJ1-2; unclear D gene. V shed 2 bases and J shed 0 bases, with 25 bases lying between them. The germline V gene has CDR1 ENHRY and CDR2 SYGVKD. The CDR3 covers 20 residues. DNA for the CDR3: TGTGCCATCAGTGAGGGCCTGTTGGCAGGTTACGATCCCTCTAACTATGGCTACACCTTC. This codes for CAISEGLLAGYDPSNYGYTF.

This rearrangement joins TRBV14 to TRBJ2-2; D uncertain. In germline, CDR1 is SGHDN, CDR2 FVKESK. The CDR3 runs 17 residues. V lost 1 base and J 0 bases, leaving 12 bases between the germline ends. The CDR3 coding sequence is TGTGCCAGCAGCCAAGGAAGAAGGCCGGCGAACACCGGGGAGCTGTTTTTT. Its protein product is CASSQGRRPANTGELFF.

In nucleotides, the CDR3 is TGTGCCAGCAGCTTAGCGGGGAGTGGACCCTCTAACTCTGGAAACACCATATATTTT. It translates to CASSLAGSGPSNSGNTIYF. V is TRBV7-2 and J is TRBJ1-3; D gene ambiguous. This CDR3 is 19 amino acids long. Trimming shortened V by 0 bases and J by 0 bases, and 18 bases separated the two germline ends. Germline lookup yields CDR1 SGHTA and CDR2 FQGNSA. The full variable domain, rest sourced from reference TRBV7-2 and TRBJ1-3, is GAGVSQSPSNKVTEKGKDVELRCDPISGHTALYWYRQSLGQGLEFLIYFQGNSAPDKSGLPSDRFSAERTGGSVSTLTIQRTQQEDSAVYLCASSLAGSGPSNSGNTIYFGEGSWLTVV.

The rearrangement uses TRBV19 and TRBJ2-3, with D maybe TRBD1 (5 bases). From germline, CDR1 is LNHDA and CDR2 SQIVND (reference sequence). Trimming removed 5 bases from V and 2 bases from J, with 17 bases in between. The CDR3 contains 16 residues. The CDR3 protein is CASSRRQGVNTDTQYF. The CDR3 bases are TGTGCCAGTAGTCGCAGACAAGGGGTGAACACAGATACGCAGTATTTT.

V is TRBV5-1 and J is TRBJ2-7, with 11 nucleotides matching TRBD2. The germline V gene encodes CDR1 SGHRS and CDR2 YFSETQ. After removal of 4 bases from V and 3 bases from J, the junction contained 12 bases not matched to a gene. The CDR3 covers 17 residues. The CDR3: CASSMSGLAGSGYEQYF. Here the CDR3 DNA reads TGCGCCAGCAGCATGAGCGGACTAGCGGGCTCTGGCTACGAGCAGTACTTC.

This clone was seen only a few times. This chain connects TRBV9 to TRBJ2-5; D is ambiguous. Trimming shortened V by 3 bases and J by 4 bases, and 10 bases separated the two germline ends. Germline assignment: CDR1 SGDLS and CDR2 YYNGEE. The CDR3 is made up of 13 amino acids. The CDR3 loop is CASSAGIRETQYF. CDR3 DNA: TGTGCCAGCAGCGCTGGTATCCGAGAGACCCAGTACTTC.

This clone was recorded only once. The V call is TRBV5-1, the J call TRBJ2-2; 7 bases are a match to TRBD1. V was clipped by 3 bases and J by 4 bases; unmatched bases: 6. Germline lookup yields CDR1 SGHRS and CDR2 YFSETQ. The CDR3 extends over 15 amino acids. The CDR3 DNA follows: TGCGCCAGCAGCTCCGGGACAGATATCACCGGGGAGCTGTTTTTT. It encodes CASSSGTDITGELFF.

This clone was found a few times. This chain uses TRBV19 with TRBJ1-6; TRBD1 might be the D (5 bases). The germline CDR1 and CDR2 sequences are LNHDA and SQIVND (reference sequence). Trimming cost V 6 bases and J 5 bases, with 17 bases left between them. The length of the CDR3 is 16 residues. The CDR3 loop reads CASRLRRLGDNSPLHF. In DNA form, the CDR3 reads TGTGCCAGTAGGCTCCGGAGACTAGGGGATAATTCACCCCTCCACTTT. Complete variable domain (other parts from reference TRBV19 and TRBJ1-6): DGGITQSPKYLFRKEGQNVTLSCEQNLNHDAMYWYRQDPGQGLRLIYYSQIVNDFQKGDIAEGYSVSREKKESFPLTVTSAQKNPTAFYLCASRLRRLGDNSPLHFGNGTRLTVT.

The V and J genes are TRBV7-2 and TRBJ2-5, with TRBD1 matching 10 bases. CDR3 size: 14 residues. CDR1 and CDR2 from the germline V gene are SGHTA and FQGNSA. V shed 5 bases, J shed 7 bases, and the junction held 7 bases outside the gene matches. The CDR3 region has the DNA TGTGCCAGCAGCCCCCCGGGACAGGGGCGGACCCAGTACTTC. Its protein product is CASSPPGQGRTQYF.

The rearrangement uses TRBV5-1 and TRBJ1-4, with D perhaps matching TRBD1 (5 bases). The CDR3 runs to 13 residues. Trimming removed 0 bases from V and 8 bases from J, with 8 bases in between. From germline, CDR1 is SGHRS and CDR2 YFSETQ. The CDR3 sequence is CASSLVQEEKLFF. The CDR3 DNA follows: TGCGCCAGCAGCTTGGTACAGGAGGAAAAACTGTTTTTT.

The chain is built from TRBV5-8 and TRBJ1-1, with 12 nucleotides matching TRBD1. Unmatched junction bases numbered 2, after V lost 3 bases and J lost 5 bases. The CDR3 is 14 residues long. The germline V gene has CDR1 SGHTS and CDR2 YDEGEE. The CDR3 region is CASSSGQGATEAFF. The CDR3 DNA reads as TGTGCCAGCAGCTCGGGACAGGGGGCGACTGAAGCTTTCTTT.